Below are 18 T cell receptor beta chains sequenced from a single sample in a study of blood T cell repertoires in COVID-19 (dated by TCRdb to 2020 to 2021). The method behind the library was the immunoSEQ multiplex PCR assay. The table comes from immuneACCESS by way of TCRdb, which keeps in-frame sequences with V and J called. Part of the clones is missing from these tables; in studies checked, under half for an unresolved V gene and the rest for unknown reasons. For this sample there are approximately 250,000 clones; 86% appear just once. The ten largest clones represent about an eighth of the sample. Sequencing was performed on peripheral blood. Receptors originate from a woman aged 70 to 79 with COVID-19, enrolled during active disease.

The V gene is TRBV3-1 (or the pseudogene TRBV3-2), the J gene TRBJ2-7, with 8 bases lining up with TRBD1. The CDR3 consists of 16 residues. Germline CDR1 reads LGHDT; CDR2 reads YNNKEL (reference sequence). V lost 1 base to trimming and J lost 3 bases; unmatched junction nucleotides: 8. In nucleotides, the CDR3 is TGTGCCAGCAGCCAAGCAAGACCGGGACAGGTCTACGAGCAGTACTTC. Protein product: CASSQARPGQVYEQYF.

V is TRBV24-1 and J is TRBJ2-1; 7 bases agree with TRBD2. The germline V gene encodes CDR1 KGHDR and CDR2 SFDVKD. The CDR3 is 17 amino acids. Trimming cost V 3 bases and J 2 bases; bases outside gene matches: 9. In DNA, the CDR3 is TGTGCCACCAGTGATCCTCGGGCTAGCGGAACCTACAATGAGCAGTTCTTC. This sequence encodes CATSDPRASGTYNEQFF.

The gene calls are TRBV30 and TRBJ2-3; D perhaps matches TRBD2 (6 bases). The CDR3 is made up of 15 amino acids. CDR1 and CDR2 from the germline V gene are GTSNPN and SVGIG (reference sequence). Deletions cut 6 bases from V and 0 bases from J, with 16 bases between. In DNA form, the CDR3 reads TGTGCCTGTCAACGGGACTCCTTAAGCACAGATACGCAGTATTTT. Its translation is CACQRDSLSTDTQYF.

The chain uses TRBV19 and TRBJ1-5, with 12 bases lining up with TRBD1. This CDR3 spans 16 amino acids. The trim removed 7 bases at V and 7 bases at J, leaving 11 bases unmatched. CDR1 and CDR2 from the germline V gene are LNHDA and SQIVND (reference sequence). CDR3 protein: CASNTPGQGARQPQHF. CDR3 nucleotide sequence: TGTGCCAGTAATACCCCGGGACAGGGGGCGAGACAGCCCCAGCATTTT.

This clone was found a few times. The CDR3 DNA sequence: TGTGCCAGCCTGAGCTCCTACGAGCAGTACTTC. It encodes CASLSSYEQYF. J is TRBJ2-7 and V is TRBV6-5, with D unclear. V was trimmed by 8 bases and J by 0 bases, leaving 5 bases between them. The CDR3 is 11 residues long. Germline CDR1 and CDR2: MNHEY and SVGAGI.

The chain is built from TRBV12-5 and TRBJ2-7; 9 positions match TRBD1. Germline-derived CDR1 and CDR2 are LGHNT and FRNRAP. V was clipped by 1 base and J by 4 bases; unmatched bases: 11. The CDR3 sequence is 17 residues long. The CDR3 sequence is CASGLAPWGTGTYEQYF. CDR3 sequence (DNA): TGTGCTAGTGGTTTGGCTCCCTGGGGGACAGGGACGTACGAGCAGTACTTC.

The rearrangement uses TRBV29-1 and TRBJ1-2; TRBD1 aligns across 8 bases. The CDR3 extends over 11 amino acids. Per germline, CDR1 SQVTM and CDR2 ANQGSEA. V dropped 6 bases and J dropped 7; count of bases not matched to a gene: 4. CDR3 amino acids: CSVGQVGGYTF. The DNA for the CDR3 is TGCAGCGTGGGACAGGTGGGTGGCTACACCTTC.

This chain uses TRBV25-1 with TRBJ1-5; maybe TRBD1 (5 bases). Germline V gene data show CDR1 as MGHDK and CDR2 as SYGVNS. Trimming removed 2 bases at V and 5 bases at J, with 19 bases between. The CDR3 totals 17 residues. CDR3 nucleotides: TGTGCCAGCAGTGAAATACAAGGGAGGGGCCTGTATCAGCCCCAGCATTTT. It specifies CASSEIQGRGLYQPQHF.

The DNA of the CDR3 is TGTGCCAGCAGTTCAGGGGATCAGCCCCAGCATTTT. Protein product: CASSSGDQPQHF. The chain carries TRBV12-3 or TRBV12-4 and TRBJ1-5, with D tentatively TRBD1 (6 bases). This CDR3 is built from 12 residues. Trimming removed 4 bases from V and 5 bases from J, with 6 bases in between.

V gene TRBV6-2 or TRBV6-3 combines with J gene TRBJ1-3; D uncertain. Germline lookup yields CDR1 MNHEY and CDR2 SVGEGT. The CDR3 loop spans 15 amino acids. V was clipped by 5 bases and J by 1 base, with 12 bases between them. CDR3 loop: CASSRDRGSGNTIYF. The DNA for the CDR3 is TGTGCCAGCAGTCGCGATCGAGGGTCTGGAAACACCATATATTTT.

The chain employs TRBV5-1 and TRBJ1-3; 9 bases fit TRBD1. This CDR3 spans 19 amino acids. The germline CDR1 and CDR2 sequences are SGHRS and YFSETQ. Trimming at V came to 4 bases and at J to 1 base, leaving 15 bases not matched to a gene. The CDR3 loop reads CASSAKPGQGFLSGNTIYF. CDR3 sequence (DNA): TGCGCCAGCAGCGCCAAACCGGGACAGGGTTTTCTATCTGGAAACACCATATATTTT.

V gene TRBV28 combines with J gene TRBJ1-5; 7 bases map to TRBD1. Germline assignment: CDR1 MDHEN and CDR2 SYDVKM. V lost 5 bases, J lost 6 bases, and 7 bases stayed unmatched. The length of the CDR3 is 14 residues. The CDR3: CASSPIGGSQPQHF. In DNA, the CDR3 is TGTGCCAGCAGTCCAATAGGGGGCAGTCAGCCCCAGCATTTT.

In this sample, this clone turned up once. V is TRBV7-3 and J is TRBJ2-4; D perhaps matches TRBD1 (6 bases). Germline V gene sequence: CDR1 SGHTA, CDR2 FQGTGA. The V and J ends lost 2 bases and 8 bases respectively, with 10 bases between them. CDR3 length: 13 amino acids. CDR3 sequence reads: CASSLGGADIQYF. The CDR3 DNA reads TGTGCCAGCAGCTTAGGGGGCGCGGACATTCAGTACTTC.

This chain links TRBV2 with TRBJ1-5, with 10 positions matching TRBD1. Germline V gene sequence: CDR1 SNHLY, CDR2 FYNNEI. The CDR3 is 17 residues long. V lost 6 bases to trimming and J lost 1 base; unmatched junction nucleotides: 9. CDR3 protein: CASSSDRTGGSNQPQHF. As DNA, the CDR3 is TGTGCCAGCAGCTCCGACAGGACAGGGGGAAGCAATCAGCCCCAGCATTTT.

The rearrangement links TRBV4-3 to TRBJ1-2; no definite D call. Trimming cost V 2 bases and J 1 base, with 11 bases left between them. CDR1 is LGHNA, CDR2 YSLEER, per germline. The CDR3 is made up of 15 amino acids. The CDR3: CASSQTGSLNYGYTF. CDR3 nucleotides: TGCGCCAGCAGCCAAACGGGGTCCCTTAACTATGGCTACACCTTC.

This clone was counted between two and nine times. The chain combines TRBV28 with TRBJ2-1; 8 nucleotides match TRBD2. V dropped 4 bases and J dropped 6; count of bases not matched to a gene: 5. Germline lookup yields CDR1 MDHEN and CDR2 SYDVKM. The CDR3 has 14 residues. The CDR3 coding sequence is TGTGCCAGCAGTTATCCAGGGACTAGCAATGAGCAGTTCTTC. Translated: CASSYPGTSNEQFF.

The rearrangement uses TRBV15 and TRBJ1-2, with D unresolved. The V gene lost 1 base and the J gene lost 1 base, with 4 bases spanning the gap. CDR3 length equals 13 residues. From germline, CDR1 is LNHNV and CDR2 YYDKDF (reference sequence). This CDR3 reads CATSRVHNYGYTF. In DNA, the CDR3 is TGTGCCACCAGCAGAGTCCATAACTATGGCTACACCTTC. The entire variable domain, with the rest obtained from reference TRBV15 and TRBJ1-2, is as follows: DAMVIQNPRYQVTQFGKPVTLSCSQTLNHNVMYWYQQKSSQAPKLLFHYYDKDFNNEADTPDNFQSRRPNTSFCFLDIRSPGLGDTAMYLCATSRVHNYGYTFGSGTRLTVV.

This chain's CDR3 is CASSLGDRDTGELFF. The CDR3 DNA reads as TGTGCCAGCAGCTTGGGTGACAGGGACACCGGGGAGCTGTTTTTT. The chain has TRBV5-6 and TRBJ2-2, with 7 bases fitting TRBD1. Germline CDR1 reads SGHDT; CDR2 reads YYEEEE. The CDR3 has 15 residues. V was pared by 0 bases and J by 3 bases, with 2 bases of the junction left unmatched.